This TCR beta chain is drawn from a study of cytomegalovirus exposure and HLA in healthy donors. The PCR had 60 Vbeta and 13 Jbeta primers. TCRdb's table, derived via immunoSEQ multiplex PCR, lists solely in-frame clones and lacks some. The table lists 150,000 to 200,000 clones, less than 90% of them singletons. Losses at the gene ends were 5 bases for V and 6 bases for J; bases not matched to a gene: 2. Germline V CDR1 and CDR2: MNHEY, SMNVEV (reference sequence). There are 13 residues in the CDR3. The source is a man in his forties or fifties in good health and CMV-seropositive. The chain carries TRBV27 and TRBJ2-2; 8 bases align to TRBD2. Sequenced: PBMCs. Written as DNA, the CDR3 is TGTGCCAGCAGTGGGACTAGTCCCGGGGAGCTGTTTTTT. Residues: CASSGTSPGELFF.